This entry concerns a single T cell receptor beta chain. Its antigen is unknown. This entry belongs to a study of cytomegalovirus exposure and HLA in healthy donors. The V end lost 6 bases, the J end lost 4 bases, and 12 bases lay between the germline ends. Germline CDR1 reads MDHEN; CDR2 reads SYDVKM. CDR3 length: 13 amino acids. In the PCR, 60 Vbeta and 13 Jbeta primers were used. Data came from immunoSEQ multiplex PCR; TCRdb stores just in-frame clones and leaves some out. The repertoire has under 95,000 clones, approximately 80% of them found once; the top ten carry approximately 5.6%. Whole-study findings and limits: Likely technical artifact: a cluster of highly shared sequence variants. Researchers reported that three CMV-associated chains were confirmed in vitro as CMV antigen-specific. Indistinguishable V segments such as TRBV6-2 and TRBV6-3 were excluded. CMV serostatus stood as the only immune exposure information on hand.

The chain recombines TRBV28 with TRBJ1-1, with D perhaps TRBD1 (5 bases). The source material was PBMCs. The source is a man in his thirties or forties in good health and CMV-seropositive. CDR3 sequence (DNA): TGTGCCAGCAGGGGGGGTTCTGTCACTGAAGCTTTCTTT. Translating gives CASRGGSVTEAFF.